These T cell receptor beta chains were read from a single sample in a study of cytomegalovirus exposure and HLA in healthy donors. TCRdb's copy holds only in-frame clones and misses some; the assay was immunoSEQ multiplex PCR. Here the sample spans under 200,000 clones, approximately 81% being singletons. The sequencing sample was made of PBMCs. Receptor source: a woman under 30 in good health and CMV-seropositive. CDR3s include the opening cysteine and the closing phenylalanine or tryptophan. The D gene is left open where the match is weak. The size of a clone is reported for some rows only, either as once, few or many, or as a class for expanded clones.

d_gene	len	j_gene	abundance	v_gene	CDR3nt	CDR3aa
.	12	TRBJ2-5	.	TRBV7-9	TGTGCCAGCAGCTTCCGGGAAGAGACCCAGTACTTC	CASSFREETQYF
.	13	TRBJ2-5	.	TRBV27	TGTGCCAGCAGTTGGAGGACTAAAGAGACCCAGTACTTC	CASSWRTKETQYF
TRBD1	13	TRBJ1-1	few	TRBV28	TGTGCCAGCACCGCTACAGGGGGTGCTGAAGCTTTCTTT	CASTATGGAEAFF
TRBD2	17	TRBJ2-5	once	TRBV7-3	TGTGCCAGCAGCTTAGGGACTAGCGGGGGGGCAGGAGAGACCCAGTACTTC	CASSLGTSGGAGETQYF
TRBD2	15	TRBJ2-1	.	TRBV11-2	TGTGCCAGCAGCAAGAGCGGGAGCGTCGACAATGAGCAGTTCTTC	CASSKSGSVDNEQFF
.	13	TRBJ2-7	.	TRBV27	TGTGCCAGCAGTTTAAGTCGGGGCTACGAGCAGTACTTC	CASSLSRGYEQYF
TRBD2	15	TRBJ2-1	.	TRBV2	TGTGCCAGCGCCGCCCGTAGCGGGGGGTTGTATGAGCAGTTCTTC	CASAARSGGLYEQFF
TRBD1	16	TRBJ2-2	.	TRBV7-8	TGTGCCAGCAGCTTCCGGGACAGGGGGTTGGTCGGGGAGCTGTTTTTT	CASSFRDRGLVGELFF
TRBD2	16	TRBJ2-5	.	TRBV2	TGTGCCAGCAGTGAAGCAGGAGCGGGGGGGCCAGAGACCCAGTACTTC	CASSEAGAGGPETQYF
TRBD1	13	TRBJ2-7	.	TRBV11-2	TGTGCCAGCAGCTACGGGACAGGCTTAGAGCAGTACTTC	CASSYGTGLEQYF
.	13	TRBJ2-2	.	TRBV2	TGTGCCAGCAGTCGGGACACCACCGGGGAGCTGTTTTTT	CASSRDTTGELFF
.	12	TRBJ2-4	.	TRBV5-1	TGCGCCAGCAGCTTGGACGTCGGAGCACAGTACTTC	CASSLDVGAQYF
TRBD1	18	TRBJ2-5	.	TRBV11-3	TGTGCCAGCAGTCTCAATCGTGGCGGGACAGGGAGGGAAGAGACCCAGTACTTC	CASSLNRGGTGREETQYF
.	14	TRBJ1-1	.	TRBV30	TGTGCCTGGAGTGACGGGACACCGAACACTGAAGCTTTCTTT	CAWSDGTPNTEAFF
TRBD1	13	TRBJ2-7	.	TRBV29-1	TGCAGCGTTGATGGGACAGCCCTCTACGAGCAGTACTTC	CSVDGTALYEQYF
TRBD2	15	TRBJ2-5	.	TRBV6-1	TGTGCCAGCAGTGAACTAGCGGGGGGGGAAGAGACCCAGTACTTC	CASSELAGGEETQYF
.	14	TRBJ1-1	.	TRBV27	TGTGCCAGCAGTTTTTTGGGACAAAACACTGAAGCTTTCTTT	CASSFLGQNTEAFF
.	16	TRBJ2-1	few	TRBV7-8	TGTGCCAGCAGCCGCCGACTAGGGGGGGGCGTAGATGAGCAGTTCTTC	CASSRRLGGGVDEQFF
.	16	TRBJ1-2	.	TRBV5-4	TGTGCCAGCAGCGCCCAGCGGGGGGGGACGGGCTATGGCTACACCTTC	CASSAQRGGTGYGYTF
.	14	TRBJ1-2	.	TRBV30	TGTGCCTGGAGTGTACTCACAGGGAGGGGTGGCTACACCTTC	CAWSVLTGRGGYTF
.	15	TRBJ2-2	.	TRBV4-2	TGTGCCAGCAGCCAAGATCCCGGGAACACCGGGGAGCTGTTTTTT	CASSQDPGNTGELFF
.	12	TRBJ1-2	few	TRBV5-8	TGTGCCAGCAGTTGGCAAAACTATGGCTACACCTTC	CASSWQNYGYTF
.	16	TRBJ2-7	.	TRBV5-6	TGTGCCAGCAGCCAACGGCCGGACAGAACCTCCTACGAGCAGTACTTC	CASSQRPDRTSYEQYF
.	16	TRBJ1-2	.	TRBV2	TGTGCCAGCAGTGACGGAGATGCGATGATAGACTATGGCTACACCTTC	CASSDGDAMIDYGYTF